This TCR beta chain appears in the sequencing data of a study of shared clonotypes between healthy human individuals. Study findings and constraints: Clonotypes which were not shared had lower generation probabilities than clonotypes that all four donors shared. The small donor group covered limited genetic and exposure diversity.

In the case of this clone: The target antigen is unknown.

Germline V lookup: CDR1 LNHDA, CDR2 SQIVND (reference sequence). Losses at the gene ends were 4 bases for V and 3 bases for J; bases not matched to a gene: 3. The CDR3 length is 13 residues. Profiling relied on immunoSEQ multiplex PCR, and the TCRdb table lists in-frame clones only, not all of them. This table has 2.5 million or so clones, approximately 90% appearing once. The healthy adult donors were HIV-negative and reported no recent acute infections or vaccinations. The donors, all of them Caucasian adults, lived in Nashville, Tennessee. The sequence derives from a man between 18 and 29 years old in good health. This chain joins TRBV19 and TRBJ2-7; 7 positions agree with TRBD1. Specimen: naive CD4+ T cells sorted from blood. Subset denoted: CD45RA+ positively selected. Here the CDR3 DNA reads TGTGCCAGTAGTACGGGACAGTACTACGAGCAGTACTTC. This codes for CASSTGQYYEQYF.